This TCR beta chain is drawn from a study of tumor and adjacent non-tumor tissue in lung cancer. Study details: The cohort had 12 adenocarcinoma, a couple of squamous cell and 1 small cell patients. Samples averaged roughly 4.3 million productive TCRbeta reads each. Study observations and caveats: Significantly higher TCR diversity was found in tumor than normal lung.

Within the sample, this clonotype is large (0.1 to 1%). As yet, its antigen is unknown. No cell sorting was done before RNA was extracted from the tissue. This CDR3 contains 16 residues. Germline CDR1 is SGHNT and CDR2 is YENEEA. V was trimmed by 4 bases and J by 0 bases, leaving 14 bases between them. Three rounds of nested PCR, following a modified ARM-PCR protocol, produced the TCRbeta library. TCRdb passed the multiplex PCR reads through MiXCR, listing each CDR3 protein once. The table includes over 60,000 distinct CDR3 sequences, 73% detected once. The receptor was isolated from a man in his sixties with non-small cell lung cancer. The sequenced material came from lung tumor tissue. The rearrangement joins TRBV11-3 to TRBJ2-3, with TRBD2 as a possible D gene (5 bases). The CDR3 DNA reads as TGTGCCAGCAGCTCCGGGCTAGCAGATAGCACAGATACGCAGTATTTT. Protein sequence: CASSSGLADSTDTQYF.